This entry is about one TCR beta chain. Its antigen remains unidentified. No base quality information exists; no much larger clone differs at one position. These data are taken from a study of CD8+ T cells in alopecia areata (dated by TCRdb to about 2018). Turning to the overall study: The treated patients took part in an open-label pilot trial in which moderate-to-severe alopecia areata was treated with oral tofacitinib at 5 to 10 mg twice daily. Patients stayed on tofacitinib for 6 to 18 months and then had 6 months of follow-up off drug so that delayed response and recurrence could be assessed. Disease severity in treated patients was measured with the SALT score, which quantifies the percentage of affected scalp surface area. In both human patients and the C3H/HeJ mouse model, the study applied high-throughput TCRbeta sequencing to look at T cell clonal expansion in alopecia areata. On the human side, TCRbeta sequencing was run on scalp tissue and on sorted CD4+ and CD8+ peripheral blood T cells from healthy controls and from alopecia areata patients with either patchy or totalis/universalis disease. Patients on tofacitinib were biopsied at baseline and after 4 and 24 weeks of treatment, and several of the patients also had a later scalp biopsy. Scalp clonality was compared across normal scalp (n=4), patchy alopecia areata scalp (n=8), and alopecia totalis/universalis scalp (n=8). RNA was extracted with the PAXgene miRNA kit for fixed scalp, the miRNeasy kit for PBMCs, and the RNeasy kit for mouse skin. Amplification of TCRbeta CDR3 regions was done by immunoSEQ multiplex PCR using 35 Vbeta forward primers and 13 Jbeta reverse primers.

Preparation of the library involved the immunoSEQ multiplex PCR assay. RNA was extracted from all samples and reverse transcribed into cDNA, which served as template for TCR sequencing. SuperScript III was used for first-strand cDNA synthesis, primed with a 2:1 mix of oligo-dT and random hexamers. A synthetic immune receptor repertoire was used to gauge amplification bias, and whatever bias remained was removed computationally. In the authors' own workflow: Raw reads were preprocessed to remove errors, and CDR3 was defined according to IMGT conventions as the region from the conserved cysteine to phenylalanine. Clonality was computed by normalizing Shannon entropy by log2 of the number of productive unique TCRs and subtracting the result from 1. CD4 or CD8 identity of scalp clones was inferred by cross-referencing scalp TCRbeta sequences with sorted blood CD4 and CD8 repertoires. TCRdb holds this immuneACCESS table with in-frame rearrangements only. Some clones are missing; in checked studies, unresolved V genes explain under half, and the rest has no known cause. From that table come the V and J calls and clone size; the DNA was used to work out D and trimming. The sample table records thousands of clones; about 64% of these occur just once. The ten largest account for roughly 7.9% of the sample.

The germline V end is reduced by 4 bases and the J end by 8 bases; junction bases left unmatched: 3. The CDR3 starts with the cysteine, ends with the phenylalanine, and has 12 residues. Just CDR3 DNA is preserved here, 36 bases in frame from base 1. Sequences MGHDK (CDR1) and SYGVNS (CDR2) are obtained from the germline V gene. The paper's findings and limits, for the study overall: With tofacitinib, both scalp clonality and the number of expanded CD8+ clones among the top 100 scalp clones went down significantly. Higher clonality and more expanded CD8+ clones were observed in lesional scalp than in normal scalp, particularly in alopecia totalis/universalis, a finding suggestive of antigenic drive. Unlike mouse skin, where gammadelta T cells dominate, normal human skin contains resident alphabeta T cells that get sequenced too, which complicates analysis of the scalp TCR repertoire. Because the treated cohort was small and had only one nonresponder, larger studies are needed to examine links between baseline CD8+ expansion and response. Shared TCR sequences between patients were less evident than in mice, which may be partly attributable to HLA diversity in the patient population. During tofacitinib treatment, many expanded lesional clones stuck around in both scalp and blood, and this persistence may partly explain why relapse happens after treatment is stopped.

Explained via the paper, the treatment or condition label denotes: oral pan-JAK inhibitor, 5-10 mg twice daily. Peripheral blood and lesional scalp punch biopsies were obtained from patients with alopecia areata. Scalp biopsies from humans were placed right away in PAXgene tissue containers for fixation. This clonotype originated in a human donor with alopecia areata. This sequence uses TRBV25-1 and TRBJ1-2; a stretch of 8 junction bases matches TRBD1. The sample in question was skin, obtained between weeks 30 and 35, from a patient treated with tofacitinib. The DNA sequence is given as TGTGCCAGCAGTGCTACAGGGGGAGGCTACACCTTC. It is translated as CASSATGGGYTF.